This passage covers 8 T cell receptor beta chains from one sample sequenced in a study of cytomegalovirus exposure and HLA in healthy donors. Primers: 60 Vbeta forward and 13 Jbeta reverse. The repertoire was sequenced with immunoSEQ multiplex PCR; TCRdb's copy has only in-frame clones and lacks some. Among under 200,000 clones listed, around two thirds were seen once. Sequenced input: PBMCs. All receptors derive from a man aged 40-49 years in good health and CMV-seronegative.

The V gene is TRBV6-6, the J gene TRBJ2-1; TRBD2 aligns across 15 bases. Trimming cost V 4 bases and J 9 bases; bases outside gene matches: 7. The CDR3 runs to 16 residues. Germline assignment: CDR1 MNHNY and CDR2 SVGAGI (reference sequence). The CDR3 DNA sequence: TGTGCCAGCAGTTCCCCTGGACTAGCGGGAGGGGGTGAGCAGTTCTTC. As protein: CASSSPGLAGGGEQFF.

This chain uses TRBV27 with TRBJ1-1, with TRBD1 as a possible D gene (6 bases). Trimming cost V 7 bases and J 4 bases, with 19 bases left between them. Looked up from germline, CDR1 is MNHEY and CDR2 is SMNVEV (reference sequence). This CDR3 has 15 amino acids. The CDR3 protein is CASTLRGGRPTEAFF. The DNA for the CDR3 is TGTGCCAGCACCTTAAGGGGGGGGAGACCCACTGAAGCTTTCTTT.

The rearrangement joins TRBV18 to TRBJ2-5, with 7 positions matching TRBD1. Matching the DNA end better, TRBJ2-7 makes the J call doubtful. The germline gives CDR1 KGHSH, CDR2 LQKENI. The CDR3 is 14 amino acids. For the CDR3, the DNA is TGTGCCAGCTCACCCTTGGACAGGATATACGAGCAGTACTTC. Its translation: CASSPLDRIYEQYF.

Regarding this clone: This may arise from a read error, as a much more abundant clone is one base away. The chain recombines TRBV5-4 with TRBJ2-5; 10 bases map to TRBD1. The J call may be incorrect, as the DNA end agrees better with TRBJ2-7. Germline V gene data show CDR1 as SGHNT and CDR2 as YYREEE (reference sequence). CDR3 length equals 13 residues. The CDR3 region is CASSFDRGHEQYF. The CDR3, as DNA: TGTGCCAGCAGCTTCGACAGGGGGCACGAGCAGTACTTC.

The J gene is TRBJ1-1, the V gene TRBV5-4; D gene ambiguous. V gave up 2 bases and J gave up 6 bases, with 11 bases separating them. Germline V gives CDR1 SGHNT, CDR2 YYREEE (reference sequence). The CDR3 is made up of 13 amino acids. CDR3 DNA sequence: TGTGCCAGCAGCTTAGGAGGGAAGGCTGAAGCTTTCTTT. It yields the protein CASSLGGKAEAFF.

CDR3 coding DNA: TGTGCCAGCAGGGTCTTAGCGGGAGGATACGAGCAGTACTTC. Protein sequence: CASRVLAGGYEQYF. The V gene is TRBV6-5, the J gene TRBJ2-7, with 10 bases aligning to TRBD2. The CDR3 loop spans 14 amino acids. V lost 6 bases, J lost 4 bases, and 6 bases stayed unmatched. Germline V CDR1 and CDR2: MNHEY, SVGAGI.

In this sample, this clone turned up a few times. The rearrangement joins TRBV7-9 to TRBJ2-7, with TRBD2 matching 8 bases. This CDR3 spans 17 amino acids. CDR1 is SEHNR and CDR2 is FQNEAQ in the germline V gene (reference sequence). V dropped 3 bases and J dropped 9; count of bases not matched to a gene: 19. CDR3 loop: CASSFSPAGTSHIAQYF. The DNA for the CDR3 is TGTGCCAGCAGCTTTTCCCCGGCCGGGACTAGTCATATCGCGCAGTACTTC.

The genes are TRBV19 and TRBJ2-3; 13 positions agree with TRBD2. Germline lookup yields CDR1 LNHDA and CDR2 SQIVND (reference sequence). This CDR3 is 15 amino acids long. V trimming: 5 bases; J trimming: 2 bases; junction bases outside the gene matches: 1. The CDR3, as DNA: TGTGCCAGTAGTGGGACTAGCGGGGCCACAGATACGCAGTATTTT. This codes for CASSGTSGATDTQYF.